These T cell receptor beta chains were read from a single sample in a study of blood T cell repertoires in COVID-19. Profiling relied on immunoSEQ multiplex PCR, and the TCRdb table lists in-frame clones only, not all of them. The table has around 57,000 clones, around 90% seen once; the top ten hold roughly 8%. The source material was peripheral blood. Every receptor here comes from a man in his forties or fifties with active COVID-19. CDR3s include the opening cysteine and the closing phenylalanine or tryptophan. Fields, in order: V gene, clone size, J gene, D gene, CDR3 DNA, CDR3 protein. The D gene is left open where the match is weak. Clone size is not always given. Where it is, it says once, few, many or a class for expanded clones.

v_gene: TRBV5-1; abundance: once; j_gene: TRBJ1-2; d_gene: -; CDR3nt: TGCGCCAGCAGCTTCCCCAGCGCGAACTATGGCTACACCTTC; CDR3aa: CASSFPSANYGYTF
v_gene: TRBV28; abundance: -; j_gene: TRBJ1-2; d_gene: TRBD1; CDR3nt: TGTGCCAGCAGTGTAGGACAGGTCTATGGCTACACCTTC; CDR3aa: CASSVGQVYGYTF
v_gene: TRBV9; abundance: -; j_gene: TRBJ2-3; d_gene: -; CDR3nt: TGTGCCAGCAGCGACTCTGGGACCCTCGGGGGTGCGCAGTATTTT; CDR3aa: CASSDSGTLGGAQYF
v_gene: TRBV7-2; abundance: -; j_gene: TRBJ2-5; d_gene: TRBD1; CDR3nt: TGTGCCAGCCGAAGGACAGGGGCGACCCAGTACTTC; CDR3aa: CASRRTGATQYF
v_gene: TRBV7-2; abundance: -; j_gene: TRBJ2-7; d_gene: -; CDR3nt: TGTGCCAGCAGCTTAGGTTACGGGTACGAGCAGTACTTC; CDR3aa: CASSLGYGYEQYF
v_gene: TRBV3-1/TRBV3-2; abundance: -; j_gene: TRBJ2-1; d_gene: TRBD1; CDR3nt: TGTGCCAGCAGCCCAGACCGGGACAGGGTAGGCGGGACAATCTACAATGAGCAGTTCTTC; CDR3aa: CASSPDRDRVGGTIYNEQFF
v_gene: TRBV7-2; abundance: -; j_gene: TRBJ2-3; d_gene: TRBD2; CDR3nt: TGTGCCAGCAGCCTGCTAGCGGTTAGCACAGATACGCAGTATTTT; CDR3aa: CASSLLAVSTDTQYF
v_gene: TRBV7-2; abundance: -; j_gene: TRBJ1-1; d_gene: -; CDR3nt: TGTGCCAGCAGCTTACTCGCGGGGAGTACTGAAGCTTTCTTT; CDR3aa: CASSLLAGSTEAFF
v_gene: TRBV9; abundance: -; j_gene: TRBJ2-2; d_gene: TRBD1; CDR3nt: TGTGCCAGCAGAGCTGACAGGGACCCTCCCGGGGAGCTGTTTTTT; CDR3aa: CASRADRDPPGELFF
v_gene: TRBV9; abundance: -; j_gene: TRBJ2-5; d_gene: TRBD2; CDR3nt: TGTGCCAGCAGCGGCGGGGGGGCCCAAGAGACCCAGTACTTC; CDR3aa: CASSGGGAQETQYF
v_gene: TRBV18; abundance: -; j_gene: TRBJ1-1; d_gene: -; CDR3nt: TGTGCCAGCTCACCACCCGGACAGCTTAAAGAAGCTTTCTTT; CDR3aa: CASSPPGQLKEAFF
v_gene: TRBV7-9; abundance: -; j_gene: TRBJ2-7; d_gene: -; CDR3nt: TGTGCCAGCAGCTTAACGCGCTACGAGCAGTACTTC; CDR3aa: CASSLTRYEQYF
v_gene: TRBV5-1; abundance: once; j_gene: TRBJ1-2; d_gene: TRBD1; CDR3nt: TGCGCCAGCAGCTTCGCTTTCGGGACAGCGTCTAACTATGGCTACACCTTC; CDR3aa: CASSFAFGTASNYGYTF
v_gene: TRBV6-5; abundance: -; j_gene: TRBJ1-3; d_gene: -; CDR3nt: TGTGCCAGCAGTTACTCGGTAACAGGCTCTGGAAACACCATATATTTT; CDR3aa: CASSYSVTGSGNTIYF
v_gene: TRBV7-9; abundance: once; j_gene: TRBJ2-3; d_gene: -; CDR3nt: TGTGCCAGCAGCTTAGTACAGGGAGCAGATACGCAGTATTTT; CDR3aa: CASSLVQGADTQYF
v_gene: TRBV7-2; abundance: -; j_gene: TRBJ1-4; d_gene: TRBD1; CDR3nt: TGTGCCAGCAGCTTCAACAGGGGACCAACGGAAAAACTGTTTTTT; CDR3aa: CASSFNRGPTEKLFF
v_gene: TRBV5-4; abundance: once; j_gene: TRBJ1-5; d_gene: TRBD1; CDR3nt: TGTGCCAGCAGCTACAGGGGAAGCAATCAGCCCCAGCATTTT; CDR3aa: CASSYRGSNQPQHF
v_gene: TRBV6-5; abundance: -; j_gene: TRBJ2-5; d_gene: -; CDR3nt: TGTGCCAGCAGTCATGATCTCGGGGAGACCCAGTACTTC; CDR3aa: CASSHDLGETQYF
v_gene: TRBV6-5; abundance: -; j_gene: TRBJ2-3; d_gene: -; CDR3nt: TGTGCCAGCAGTTACTCGCGGAGGGTTGATACGCAGTATTTT; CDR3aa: CASSYSRRVDTQYF
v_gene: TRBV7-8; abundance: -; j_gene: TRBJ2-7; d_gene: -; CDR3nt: TGTGCCAGCAGCTCCCGGGACATATCCTACGAGCAGTACTTC; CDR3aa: CASSSRDISYEQYF
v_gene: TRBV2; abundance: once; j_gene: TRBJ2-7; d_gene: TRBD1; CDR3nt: TGTGCCAGCAGTGCCCCCCGGGACAGATACTACGAGCAGTACTTC; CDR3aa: CASSAPRDRYYEQYF
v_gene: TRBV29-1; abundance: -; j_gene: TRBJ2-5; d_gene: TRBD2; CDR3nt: TGCAGCGCCCAAAGCGGGGGACAAGAGACCCAGTACTTC; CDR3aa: CSAQSGGQETQYF
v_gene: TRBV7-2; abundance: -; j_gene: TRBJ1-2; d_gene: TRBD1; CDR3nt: TGTGCCAGCAGTCAGGACAGGAACTATGGCTACACCTTC; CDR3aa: CASSQDRNYGYTF
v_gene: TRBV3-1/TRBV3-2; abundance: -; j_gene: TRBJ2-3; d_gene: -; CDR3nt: TGTGCCAGCAGCCTTAGTACAGATACGCAGTATTTT; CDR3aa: CASSLSTDTQYF
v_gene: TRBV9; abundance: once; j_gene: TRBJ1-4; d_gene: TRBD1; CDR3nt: TGTGCCAGCAGCGGAAGGACAGGGGACGGAAGTGAAAAACTGTTTTTT; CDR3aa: CASSGRTGDGSEKLFF
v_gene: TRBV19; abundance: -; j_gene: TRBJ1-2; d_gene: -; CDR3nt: TGTGCCAGTAGTATAGTACAGCTCTATGGCTACACCTTC; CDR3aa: CASSIVQLYGYTF
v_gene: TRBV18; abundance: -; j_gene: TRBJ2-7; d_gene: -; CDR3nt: TGTGCCAGCTCACCCCTTGACACCTACGAGCAGTACTTC; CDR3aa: CASSPLDTYEQYF
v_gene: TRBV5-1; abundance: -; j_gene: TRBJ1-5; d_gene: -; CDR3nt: TGCGCCAGCAGCTTGGGTCAGGGCTATCAGCCCCAGCATTTT; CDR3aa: CASSLGQGYQPQHF
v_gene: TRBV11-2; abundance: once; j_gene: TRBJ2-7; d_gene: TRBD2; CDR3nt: TGTGCCAGCAGCCTAGCGGGAGGCGGCGAGCAGTACTTC; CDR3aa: CASSLAGGGEQYF
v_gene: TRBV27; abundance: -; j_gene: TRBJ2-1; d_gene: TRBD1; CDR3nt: TGTGCCAGCAGAACCAGGGGGCGCAAATCCTACAATGAGCAGTTCTTC; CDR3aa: CASRTRGRKSYNEQFF
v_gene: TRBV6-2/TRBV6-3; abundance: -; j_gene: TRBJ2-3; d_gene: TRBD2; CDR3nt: TGTGCCAGCAGTTACCTAGCGGGGGCCTCTAGCACAGATACGCAGTATTTT; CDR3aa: CASSYLAGASSTDTQYF
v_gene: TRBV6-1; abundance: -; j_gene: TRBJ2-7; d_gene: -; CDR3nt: TGTGCCAGCAGTGAAGCGGGTCGGGGGGCTGGTTACGAGCAGTACTTC; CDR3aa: CASSEAGRGAGYEQYF
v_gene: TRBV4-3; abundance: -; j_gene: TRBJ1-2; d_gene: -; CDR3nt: TGCGCCAGCAGCCAAGACAGGGTAGGAAGCTATGGCTACACCTTC; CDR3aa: CASSQDRVGSYGYTF
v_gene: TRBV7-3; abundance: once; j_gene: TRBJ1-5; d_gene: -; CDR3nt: TGTGCCAGCAGCCCCGGGACGGGGGGTGGAAATCAGCCCCAGCATTTT; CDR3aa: CASSPGTGGGNQPQHF
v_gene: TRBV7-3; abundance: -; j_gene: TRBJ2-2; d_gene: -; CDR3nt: TGTGCCAGCAGCGAAAAGGGGCTCACCGGGGAGCTGTTTTTT; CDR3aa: CASSEKGLTGELFF
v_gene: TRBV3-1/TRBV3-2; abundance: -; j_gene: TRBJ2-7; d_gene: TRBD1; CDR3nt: TGTGCCAGCAGTTTGTACAGGGGATCTACCGACGAGCAGTACTTC; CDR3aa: CASSLYRGSTDEQYF
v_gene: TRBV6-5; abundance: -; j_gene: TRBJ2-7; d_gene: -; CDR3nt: TGTGCCAGCAGTTACTCGATGGTAGCAGTATCCTACGAGCAGTACTTC; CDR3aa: CASSYSMVAVSYEQYF
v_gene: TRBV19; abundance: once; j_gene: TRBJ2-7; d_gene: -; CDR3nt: TGTGCCAGTGGCCGGGGAAGCGAGCAGTACTTC; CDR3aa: CASGRGSEQYF
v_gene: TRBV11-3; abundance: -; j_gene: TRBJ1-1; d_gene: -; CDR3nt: TGTGCCAGCAGCTATCGAAGGGGCACTGAAGCTTTCTTT; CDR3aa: CASSYRRGTEAFF
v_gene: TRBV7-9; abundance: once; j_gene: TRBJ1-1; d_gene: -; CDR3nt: TGTGCCAGCAGCCCCCCGGGGGGGGCTGGCACTGAAGCTTTCTTT; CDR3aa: CASSPPGGAGTEAFF
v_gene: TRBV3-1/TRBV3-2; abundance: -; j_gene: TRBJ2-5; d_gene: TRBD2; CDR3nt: TGTGCCAGCAGCCGACTAGCGGGAACAACAGAGACCCAGTACTTC; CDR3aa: CASSRLAGTTETQYF
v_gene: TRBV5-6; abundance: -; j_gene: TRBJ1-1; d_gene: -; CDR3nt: TGTGCCAGCAGCTTGGCTGGGCCCAGTGAAGCTTTCTTT; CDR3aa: CASSLAGPSEAFF
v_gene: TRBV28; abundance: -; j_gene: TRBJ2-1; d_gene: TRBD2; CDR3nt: TGTGCCAGCATTGGGAGCGGGGCAAAGCAGTTCTTC; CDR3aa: CASIGSGAKQFF
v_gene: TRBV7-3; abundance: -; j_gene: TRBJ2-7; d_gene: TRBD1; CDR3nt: TGTGCCAGCAGCACCAAAGGGGGCTATGACGAGCAGTACTTC; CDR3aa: CASSTKGGYDEQYF